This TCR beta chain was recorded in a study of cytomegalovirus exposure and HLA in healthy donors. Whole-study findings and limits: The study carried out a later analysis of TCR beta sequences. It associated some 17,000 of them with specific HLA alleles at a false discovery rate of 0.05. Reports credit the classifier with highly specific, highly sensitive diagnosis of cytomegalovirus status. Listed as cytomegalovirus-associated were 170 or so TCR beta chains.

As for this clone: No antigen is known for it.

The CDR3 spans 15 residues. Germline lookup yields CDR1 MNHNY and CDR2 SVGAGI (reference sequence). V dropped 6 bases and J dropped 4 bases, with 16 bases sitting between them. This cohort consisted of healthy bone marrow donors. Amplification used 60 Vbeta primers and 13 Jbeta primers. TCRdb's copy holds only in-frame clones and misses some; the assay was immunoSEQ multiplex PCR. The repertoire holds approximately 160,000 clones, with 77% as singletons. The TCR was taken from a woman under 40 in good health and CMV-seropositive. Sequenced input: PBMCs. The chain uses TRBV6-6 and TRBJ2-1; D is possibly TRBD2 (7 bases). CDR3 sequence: CASRSGHGGYNEQFF. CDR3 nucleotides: TGTGCCAGCAGGTCGGGACACGGGGGGTACAATGAGCAGTTCTTC.